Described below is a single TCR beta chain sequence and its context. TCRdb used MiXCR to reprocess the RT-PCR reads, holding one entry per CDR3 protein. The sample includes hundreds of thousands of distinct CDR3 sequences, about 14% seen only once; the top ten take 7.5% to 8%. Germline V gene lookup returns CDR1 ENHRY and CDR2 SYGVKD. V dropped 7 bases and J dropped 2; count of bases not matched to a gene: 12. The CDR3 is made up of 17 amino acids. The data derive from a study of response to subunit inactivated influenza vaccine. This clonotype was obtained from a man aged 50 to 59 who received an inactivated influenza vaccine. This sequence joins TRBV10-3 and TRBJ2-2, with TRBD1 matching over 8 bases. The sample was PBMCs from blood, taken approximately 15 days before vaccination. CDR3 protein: CAINPEPGQVNTGELFF. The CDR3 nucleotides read TGTGCCATCAACCCTGAACCGGGACAGGTTAACACCGGGGAGCTGTTTTTT.